These 3 T cell receptor beta chains originate from one sample sequenced in a study of T-cell reconstitution after alpha-beta-depleted transplantation in children. It was with unique molecular identifiers that the TCRbeta library was prepared. In TCRdb, the PCR reads were re-called with MiXCR into one record per CDR3 protein. This sample has 450,000 to 600,000 distinct CDR3 sequences, with over 25% found just once. This specimen was PBMCs from the stem cell graft donor, taken from the stem cell graft. All receptors derive from a human donor who donated a stem cell graft to a child with aplastic anemia.

The rearrangement joins TRBV28 to TRBJ1-5; D ambiguous. The CDR3 sequence is 10 residues long. V shed 11 bases and J shed 2 bases, with 4 bases lying between them. Germline assignment: CDR1 MDHEN and CDR2 SYDVKM. The CDR3 is CAVGNQPQHF. DNA for the CDR3: TGTGCCGTCGGCAATCAGCCCCAGCATTTT. Full variable domain (outside the CDR3, taken from reference TRBV28 and TRBJ1-5): DVKVTQSSRYLVKRTGEKVFLECVQDMDHENMFWYRQDPGLGLRLIYFSYDVKMKEKGDIPEGYSVSREKKERFSLILESASTNQTSMYLCAVGNQPQHFGDGTRLSIL.

The rearrangement uses TRBV10-3 and TRBJ2-3; a weak D match, TRBD2 (5 bases). Germline V gene data show CDR1 as ENHRY and CDR2 as SYGVKD. This CDR3 contains 16 residues. Trimming removed 2 bases at V and 2 bases at J, with 14 bases between. In nucleotides, the CDR3 is TGTGCCATCAGTGAGGTTCTCGAGAGGGACACAGATACGCAGTATTTT. Translation gives CAISEVLERDTDTQYF.

This clonotype was detected a few times. V gene TRBV6-2 or TRBV6-3 combines with J gene TRBJ2-7, with D unclear. Trimming took off 7 bases at V and 0 bases at J, with 13 bases between the two ends. Germline assignment: CDR1 MNHEY and CDR2 SVGEGT. The CDR3 loop spans 14 amino acids. The CDR3 spells CASTRKVASYEQYF. In nucleotides, the CDR3 is TGTGCCAGCACGCGGAAGGTCGCCTCCTACGAGCAGTACTTC.